A single TCR beta chain is shown here with its context. This may be a read error, as it is one base from a much larger clone. CDR1 and CDR2 (germline): SNHLY, FYNNEI. The CDR3 is made up of 12 amino acids. These data belong to a study of blood T cells in healthy people across ages. A sample-barcoded 5' primer and a J-beta primer mix were used in a second PCR of about 6 to 11 cycles. MiXCR, run by TCRdb on the 5' RACE reads, gives a single entry per CDR3 protein. The sample lists under 800,000 distinct CDR3 sequences; approximately 21% were seen once. Sequencing was carried out using blood. The rearrangement uses TRBV2 and TRBJ2-5; the D gene is possibly TRBD1 (6 bases). The J call may be faulty, since TRBJ2-7 better matches the DNA end. The source of this sequence is a man aged 70-80 years in good health. The CDR3 DNA sequence: TGTGCCAGCAGTGAAACAGGGTGCGAGCAGTACTTC. It is translated as CASSETGCEQYF.